This is a list of T cell receptor beta chains from one sample in a study of tumor-infiltrating lymphocytes in primary liver carcinoma. TCRdb reprocessed the multiplex PCR reads with MiXCR, giving one entry per CDR3 protein. The profile shows 300,000 to 350,000 distinct CDR3 sequences, 65% of them singletons. Sequencing was done on a sample of peripheral blood. Every receptor here comes from a man aged 35 to 55 with primary liver carcinoma and hepatitis B virus infection. CDR3s include the opening cysteine and the closing phenylalanine or tryptophan. The D gene is left open where the match is weak. A clone size is listed for some rows: how often the clone was seen (once, few, many), or a class if it is expanded.

clone_size d_call j_call v_call cdr3_nt cdr3_aa
- - TRBJ1-1 TRBV11-2 TGTGCCAGCAGCTTAGATTACGGGGCTGAAGCTTTTTTT CASSLDYGAEAFF
- TRBD2 TRBJ2-5 TRBV10-3 TGTACCATCAGTAAGACTAGCGGGGAAGAGACCCAGTACTTC CTISKTSGEETQYF
- - TRBJ2-1 TRBV6-5 TGTGCCAGCAGTTACCAAGCAGGAGCCTACAATAAGCAGTTCTTC CASSYQAGAYNKQFF
many TRBD2 TRBJ2-1 TRBV4-2 TGTGCCAGCAGCCAAGATCATACCCAGGGACTAGGTCCCTACAATGAGCAGTTCTTC CASSQDHTQGLGPYNEQFF
- TRBD1 TRBJ2-3 TRBV6-2/TRBV6-3 TGTGCCAGCAGACCTACAGGGGAGAGTTCACATACGCAGTATTTT CASRPTGESSHTQYF
- TRBD1 TRBJ1-2 TRBV5-6 TGTGCCAGCAGCTTGGACAGGGGGACGAGTGGCTACACCTTC CASSLDRGTSGYTF
- TRBD2 TRBJ2-7 TRBV4-2 TGTGCCAGCAGCCAAGATCTGGGACTAACTGCCAACGAGAAGTACTTC CASSQDLGLTANEKYF
few - TRBJ1-2 TRBV6-6 TGTGTCAGCTGTTACAGGGCAAATGGCTACACCTTC CVSCYRANGYTF
- - TRBJ2-1 TRBV11-2 TGTGCCGGCAGCTTAGAGCCAAGAAATGAGCAGTTATTC CAGSLEPRNEQLF
- - TRBJ2-7 TRBV11-2 TGTGCCAACAATTTAGTCTACGAGCAGTACTTC CANNLVYEQYF
many - TRBJ2-7 TRBV6-5 TGTGCCAGCAGTTACGACGGAGCCTCCTACGAGCAGTACTTC CASSYDGASYEQYF
- - TRBJ2-7 TRBV4-1 TGCGCCAGCACCCCAGAACCCGAGACCTCGTATTTCGAGCAGTACTTC CASTPEPETSYFEQYF
- - TRBJ2-5 TRBV21-1 TGTGCCAGCACCGGGGGGCTTCAGGAGACCCAGTACTTC CASTGGLQETQYF
- - TRBJ2-7 TRBV11-2 TGTGCCAGCAGCTCAGGACAGGCGGGAGATAAATACGAGCAGTACTTC CASSSGQAGDKYEQYF
- - TRBJ2-1 TRBV4-2 TGTGTCAGCAGCCAAGTAGGAGGTGAGCAGTTCTTC CVSSQVGGEQFF
- - TRBJ2-7 TRBV5-1 TGCGCCAGTAGCTTGACGGGGCGCGAGCAGTACTTC CASSLTGREQYF
many - TRBJ2-1 TRBV12-3/TRBV12-4 TGTGCCAGCAGTTTGGGGAAATTGGATGAGCAGTTCTTC CASSLGKLDEQFF
- - TRBJ2-7 TRBV5-1 TGCGCCAGCCGAGGACATGGTAGGCTCGAGCAGTACTTC CASRGHGRLEQYF
- - TRBJ2-7 TRBV11-1 TGTGCCAGCACCGGGTCATGGTTCGACGAGCAGTACTTC CASTGSWFDEQYF
many TRBD2 TRBJ2-5 TRBV6-1 TGTGCCAGCAGTGAAGTGGGACTAGCGGTGGAGACCCAGTACTTC CASSEVGLAVETQYF
- - TRBJ2-7 TRBV11-2 TGTGCCAGCAGCTGGCTCAGGGGCCAGAGCTCATACGAGCAGTACTTC CASSWLRGQSSYEQYF
few TRBD1 TRBJ2-2 TRBV28 TGTGCCAGCAGTTTGTGGAACAGGGGGCGACACACCGGGGAGCTGTTTTTT CASSLWNRGRHTGELFF
- - TRBJ1-2 TRBV29-1 TGCAGCGTCGCACCTGACTACTCAGCAAACTATGGCTACACCTTC CSVAPDYSANYGYTF
many TRBD2 TRBJ2-2 TRBV4-2 TGTGCCAGCAGCCAAGAATGGGCTAGCGGGAATCCGACCGGGGAGCTGTTTTTT CASSQEWASGNPTGELFF
many - TRBJ1-5 TRBV4-2 TGTGCCAGCAGCCAAGATATGGGTGTTGTGCCCCAGCATTTT CASSQDMGVVPQHF
few - TRBJ2-3 TRBV28 TGTGCCAGCAGTTTGGAGAGGGGTTTCACAGATACGCAGTATTTT CASSLERGFTDTQYF
- - TRBJ2-1 TRBV5-4 TGTGCCAGCAGCACGTCCGGCCGCTCCTACAATGAGCAGTTCTTC CASSTSGRSYNEQFF
- - TRBJ1-6 TRBV11-2 TGTGCCAGCAGCTCTATGGCGATTTATTCACCCCTTCACTTT CASSSMAIYSPLHF
- - TRBJ2-5 TRBV11-2 TGTGCCAGCAGCGTTGGACAGCAACAGACCCAGTACTTC CASSVGQQQTQYF
- TRBD1 TRBJ2-6 TRBV7-6 TGTGCCAGCAGCTCCGGTGGACAGGGTTTTGCGGCCAACGTCCTGACTTTC CASSSGGQGFAANVLTF
few - TRBJ2-3 TRBV29-1 TGCAGCGTTGGTTACCTAGCGTCGAGCACAGATACGCAGTATTTT CSVGYLASSTDTQYF
- - TRBJ2-3 TRBV11-1 TGTGCCAGCAGCTTAAGGGGATCAGCTAGCACTGATACGCAGTATTTT CASSLRGSASTDTQYF
few - TRBJ2-3 TRBV29-1 TGCAGCTTTCAGGGTTTGGATACGCAGTGTTTT CSFQGLDTQCF
many TRBD1 TRBJ2-5 TRBV12-3/TRBV12-4 TGTGCCAGCAGTTCCTCACAGGGGGCGGATGAGACCCAGTACTTC CASSSSQGADETQYF
- - TRBJ2-3 TRBV10-3 TGTGTCATCATTGACAGTCAGTCAGATACGCAGTATTTT CVIIDSQSDTQYF
many - TRBJ2-5 TRBV10-3 TGTGCCATCAGCCGTAGCGGAATAACCCAAGAGACCCAGTACTTC CAISRSGITQETQYF
- TRBD2 TRBJ2-3 TRBV6-2/TRBV6-3 TGTGCCAGCAACCCCGGGACTAGTGGGATCACGGGGGCAGATACGCAGTATTTT CASNPGTSGITGADTQYF
- - TRBJ2-2 TRBV11-2 TGTGCCAGCAGCTTAGTCGTGGGAGCTCCCGGGAAGCTGTTTTTT CASSLVVGAPGKLFF
few - TRBJ2-5 TRBV5-6 TGTGCCAGCAGCCGGCCCCCCATGCAGGAGACCCAGTACTTC CASSRPPMQETQYF
- - TRBJ2-6 TRBV5-5 TGTGCCAGCAGCTTCTCGGGACAAGGGATCCCTGGGGCCAACGTCCTGACTTTC CASSFSGQGIPGANVLTF
few - TRBJ2-6 TRBV11-2 TGTGCCAGTAGTCCGCAGGGATCTGGGGCCAACGCCCTGACTTTC CASSPQGSGANALTF
- - TRBJ2-3 TRBV11-3 TGTGCCAACAGCCCCGAGGGGCGCAGCATAGATACGCAGTATTTT CANSPEGRSIDTQYF
many TRBD1 TRBJ2-1 TRBV5-1 TGCGCCAGCAGCATCGGGACAGGGCGTAGTGAGCAGTTCTTC CASSIGTGRSEQFF
- - TRBJ2-1 TRBV11-2 TGTGCCAGCAGCTCCACTAGCTTGCCCTACGAGCAGTTCTTC CASSSTSLPYEQFF
- - TRBJ1-6 TRBV6-5 TGTGCCATCAGAGCCCCTGACAGTATGCATTCACCCCTCCACTTT CAIRAPDSMHSPLHF
- TRBD1 TRBJ2-7 TRBV13 TGTGCCAGCACCTTTAGTCAGGGGGCATGGGAGCAGTACTTC CASTFSQGAWEQYF
- TRBD2 TRBJ2-3 TRBV11-2 TGTGCCATCAGCTTAGAGGGAGGGACCTCAGATACGCAGTATTTT CAISLEGGTSDTQYF
few TRBD2 TRBJ2-7 TRBV4-2 TGTGCCAACAGCCAAGATTGGGCTAGCGGCTACGAGCAGTACTTC CANSQDWASGYEQYF
- - TRBJ2-1 TRBV11-3 TGTGCCAGCAGGGCCATAGCGAGTGAGCAGTTCTTC CASRAIASEQFF
- TRBD1 TRBJ2-5 TRBV5-6 TGTTCCAGCAGCACCGGGACAGGGGGGGAGACCCAGCACTTC CSSSTGTGGETQHF
- - TRBJ2-7 TRBV11-2 TGTGCCAGCAGCTTCGGGACACTAAGTTATGAGCTGTACTTC CASSFGTLSYELYF
few - TRBJ1-2 TRBV6-2/TRBV6-3 TGTGCCAGCAGCTCCGGACCAATGAATTATGGCTACACCTTC CASSSGPMNYGYTF
few - TRBJ2-1 TRBV6-2/TRBV6-3 TGTGCCAGCAGCACCGTCCTGGTCAATGAGCAGTTCTTC CASSTVLVNEQFF
many TRBD2 TRBJ2-5 TRBV11-2 TGTGCCAGCAGCAACAACGGGGGGGGCTGGGAGACCCAGTACTTC CASSNNGGGWETQYF
- - TRBJ2-2 TRBV12-3/TRBV12-4 TGTGCCAGCAGCCTAACGGGAGATCCGACGAACACCGGGGAGCTGTTTTTT CASSLTGDPTNTGELFF
once TRBD1 TRBJ2-2 TRBV14 TGTGCCAGCAGCCACAGGACAGGGGTGTCAGGCGGGGAGCTGTTTTTT CASSHRTGVSGGELFF
few TRBD1 TRBJ2-7 TRBV12-3/TRBV12-4 TGTGCCAGCACCAAGACAGGGGTAACTTACGAGCAGTACTTC CASTKTGVTYEQYF